A single sample gave rise to the 25 T cell receptor beta chains below, sequenced in a study of cytomegalovirus exposure and HLA in healthy donors. This table comes from immunoSEQ multiplex PCR, and its TCRdb copy is limited to in-frame clones, with some not included. Among some 320,000 clones listed, roughly 87% were seen once. The sample consisted of PBMCs. These TCRs come from a woman aged 25 to 39 in good health and CMV-seropositive.

The rearrangement uses TRBV4-1 and TRBJ2-5; 7 bases line up with TRBD1. Trimming cost V 1 base and J 3 bases; bases outside gene matches: 5. The CDR3 extends over 15 amino acids. Per germline, CDR1 MGHRA and CDR2 YSYEKL. The chain's CDR3 is CASSQATGSKETQYF. The CDR3 nucleotides read TGCGCCAGCAGCCAAGCGACAGGGTCAAAAGAGACCCAGTACTTC.

The chain carries TRBV18 and TRBJ1-1; TRBD1 is a possible D gene (5 bases). CDR1 KGHSH and CDR2 LQKENI come from the germline V gene. CDR3 length: 16 amino acids. Between the trimmed V and J ends, which lost 3 bases and 0 bases, there was a span of 14 bases. This CDR3 is CASSPRSRGMNTEAFF. CDR3 nucleotides: TGTGCCAGCTCACCGAGGAGTCGGGGGATGAACACTGAAGCTTTCTTT.

The chain links TRBV4-1 to TRBJ1-5, with 8 bases lining up with TRBD1. This CDR3 spans 15 amino acids. V gave up 4 bases and J gave up 1 base; unmatched junction bases: 3. Germline V gives CDR1 MGHRA, CDR2 YSYEKL. CDR3 region: CASSPDRDSNQPQHF. Written as DNA, the CDR3 is TGCGCCAGCAGCCCGGACAGGGACAGCAATCAGCCCCAGCATTTT.

The J gene is TRBJ2-1, the V gene TRBV6-5; tentative D call: TRBD1 (6 bases). Germline V gives CDR1 MNHEY, CDR2 SVGAGI. Trimming took off 0 bases at V and 7 bases at J, with 10 bases between the two ends. The CDR3 length is 14 residues. CDR3 loop: CASSYSEDRNEQFF. CDR3 bases: TGTGCCAGCAGTTACTCGGAGGACAGAAATGAGCAGTTCTTC.

This sequence joins TRBV27 and TRBJ1-1; D may be TRBD1 (6 bases). The CDR3 is 15 residues long. The V end was cut by 1 base, the J end by 4 bases, with 13 bases between. CDR1 is MNHEY, CDR2 SMNVEV, per germline (reference sequence). CDR3 bases: TGTGCCAGCAGTTTATTTCAGGGGCGTGTCACTGAAGCTTTCTTT. Protein sequence: CASSLFQGRVTEAFF.

The chain uses TRBV29-1 and TRBJ1-5, with no clear D. Trimming left V 4 bases short and J 0 bases short, with 7 bases between. CDR3 length equals 13 residues. Per the germline V gene, CDR1 is SQVTM and CDR2 is ANQGSEA. The CDR3 sequence is CSVGKDSNQPQHF. CDR3 bases: TGCAGCGTTGGCAAGGATAGCAATCAGCCCCAGCATTTT. The variable domain in full, with the rest retrieved from reference TRBV29-1 and TRBJ1-5, is SAVISQKPSRDICQRGTSLTIQCQVDSQVTMMFWYRQQPGQSLTLIATANQGSEATYESGFVIDKFPISRPNLTFSTLTVSNMSPEDSSIYLCSVGKDSNQPQHFGDGTRLSIL.

CDR3 sequence: CASSGWGTGVQETQYF. CDR3 DNA sequence: TGTGCCAGCAGTGGTTGGGGTACAGGGGTTCAAGAGACCCAGTACTTC. This chain joins TRBV6-1 and TRBJ2-5, with 7 bases matching TRBD1. V lost 4 bases to trimming and J lost 2 bases; unmatched junction nucleotides: 10. The CDR3 has 16 amino acids. Germline lookup yields CDR1 MNHNS and CDR2 SASEGT.

The V and J genes are TRBV28 and TRBJ1-1; D gene unclear. This CDR3 has 13 amino acids. Germline loops: CDR1 MDHEN, CDR2 SYDVKM. Between the trimmed V and J ends, which lost 3 bases and 2 bases, there was a span of 7 bases. Here the CDR3 reads CASSFGYNTEAFF. As DNA, the CDR3 is TGTGCCAGCAGTTTCGGGTATAACACTGAAGCTTTCTTT.

This chain connects TRBV28 to TRBJ1-5, with D perhaps TRBD1 (5 bases). The CDR3 sequence is 15 residues long. V gave up 1 base and J gave up 5 bases, with 12 bases separating them. In germline, CDR1 is MDHEN, CDR2 SYDVKM. CDR3 DNA sequence: TGTGCCAGCAGTTTATTGGGCAGGGATTATCAGCCCCAGCATTTT. Translating gives CASSLLGRDYQPQHF.

The chain recombines TRBV13 with TRBJ2-7, with TRBD1 as a possible D gene (6 bases). Germline assignment: CDR1 PRHDT and CDR2 FYEKMQ (reference sequence). V shed 7 bases and J shed 3 bases, with 19 bases lying between them. This CDR3 comprises 15 residues. CDR3: CASNSLQGDLYEQYF. CDR3 nucleotides: TGTGCCAGCAACAGCTTACAGGGTGACCTCTACGAGCAGTACTTC.

The chain is built from TRBV4-1 and TRBJ2-3; D call uncertain. Germline assignment: CDR1 MGHRA and CDR2 YSYEKL. V was cut by 5 bases and J by 6 bases, with 12 bases left in between. CDR3 size: 13 residues. The CDR3 DNA sequence: TGCGCCAGCAGCGCCCGGACCGGTGATACGCAGTATTTT. It yields the protein CASSARTGDTQYF.

The V gene is TRBV30, the J gene TRBJ2-3; no definite D call. This CDR3 has 14 amino acids. V gave up 7 bases and J gave up 2 bases, with 16 bases separating them. Germline lookup yields CDR1 GTSNPN and CDR2 SVGIG (reference sequence). The chain's CDR3 is CASRVDDFTDTQYF. The DNA of the CDR3 is TGTGCCTCCCGGGTCGATGACTTCACAGATACGCAGTATTTT.

The chain has TRBV29-1 and TRBJ1-2; D possibly corresponds to TRBD1 (6 bases). Germline CDR1 and CDR2: SQVTM and ANQGSEA. V lost 0 bases and J lost 0, with 11 bases in between. The CDR3 is made up of 15 amino acids. This CDR3 is CSVEDRQGTNYGYTF. The CDR3 nucleotides are TGCAGCGTTGAAGATCGGCAGGGGACTAACTATGGCTACACCTTC.

The V and J genes are TRBV4-1 and TRBJ1-4; possibly TRBD1 for D (5 bases). CDR3 length: 13 amino acids. Trimming cost V 4 bases and J 7 bases, with 10 bases left between them. Germline V lookup: CDR1 MGHRA, CDR2 YSYEKL. CDR3 residues: CASSLMQGEKLFF. CDR3 bases: TGCGCCAGCAGCCTAATGCAGGGTGAAAAACTGTTTTTT.

A word on this clone: This sample also contains other DNA sequences that code for the same CDR3. The CDR3 DNA sequence: TGTGCCAGTAGTATCGACGGGTACGAGCAGTACTTC. The encoded protein is CASSIDGYEQYF. The J gene is TRBJ2-7, the V gene TRBV19; the D is unclear. CDR3 length: 12 amino acids. Germline V lookup: CDR1 LNHDA, CDR2 SQIVND (reference sequence). Trimming took off 3 bases at V and 4 bases at J, with 7 bases between the two ends.

The chain uses TRBV25-1 and TRBJ1-5; TRBD1 matches 7 bases. The CDR3 spans 14 residues. Losses at the gene ends were 6 bases for V and 6 bases for J; bases not matched to a gene: 8. CDR1 and CDR2 (germline): MGHDK, SYGVNS. CDR3 in amino acids: CASSHGQVTQPQHF. CDR3 DNA sequence: TGTGCCAGCAGCCATGGACAGGTGACTCAGCCCCAGCATTTT.

The gene calls are TRBV7-9 and TRBJ2-3, with TRBD1 matching 9 bases. Trimming took 0 bases from V and 0 from J; bases not matched to a gene: 7. The germline V gene encodes CDR1 SEHNR and CDR2 FQNEAQ (reference sequence). The CDR3 totals 18 residues. The CDR3 sequence: CASSLAPGQGSSTDTQYF. CDR3 DNA sequence: TGTGCCAGCAGCTTAGCTCCGGGACAGGGATCTAGCACAGATACGCAGTATTTT.

The V and J genes are TRBV13 and TRBJ1-1; TRBD1 might be the D (6 bases). The germline gives CDR1 PRHDT, CDR2 FYEKMQ (reference sequence). Between the trimmed V and J ends, which lost 5 bases and 3 bases, there was a span of 22 bases. The CDR3 is 17 amino acids. CDR3 DNA: TGTGCCAGCAGCCCCTGGGCTAAACAGGGTATCGACACTGAAGCTTTCTTT. It yields the protein CASSPWAKQGIDTEAFF.

The chain links TRBV9 to TRBJ2-1; perhaps TRBD2 as D (5 bases). The CDR3 has 13 amino acids. Germline assignment: CDR1 SGDLS and CDR2 YYNGEE. Between the trimmed V and J ends, which lost 5 bases and 8 bases, there was a span of 14 bases. CDR3 bases: TGTGCCAGCAGTTCATACGAGGGCGATGAGCAGTTCTTC. Protein sequence: CASSSYEGDEQFF.

The chain uses TRBV5-1 and TRBJ2-7; a possible D gene is TRBD2 (6 bases). V was pared by 0 bases and J by 2 bases, with 12 bases between. The CDR3 sequence is 15 residues long. Germline V gene data show CDR1 as SGHRS and CDR2 as YFSETQ. CDR3 sequence: CASSLGDGSTYEQYF. The CDR3 DNA sequence: TGCGCCAGCAGCTTGGGGGACGGGAGCACCTACGAGCAGTACTTC.

V usage is TRBV2 and J usage is TRBJ2-2, with 11 bases fitting TRBD2. The V gene's germline CDR1 is SNHLY and CDR2 FYNNEI. V was pared by 4 bases and J by 3 bases, with 7 bases of the junction left unmatched. The CDR3 is made up of 17 amino acids. CDR3 nucleotide sequence: TGTGCCAGCAGTGTTAGCGGGAGGGCCGTGGACACCGGGGAGCTGTTTTTT. It yields the protein CASSVSGRAVDTGELFF. The full variable domain, with the rest looked up from reference TRBV2 and TRBJ2-2, is EPEVTQTPSHQVTQMGQEVILRCVPISNHLYFYWYRQILGQKVEFLVSFYNNEISEKSEIFDDQFSVERPDGSNFTLKIRSTKLEDSAMYFCASSVSGRAVDTGELFFGEGSRLTVL.

The rearrangement joins TRBV28 to TRBJ2-7; the D call may be TRBD1 or TRBD2 (6 bases each). CDR3 length: 13 residues. Germline V gene sequence: CDR1 MDHEN, CDR2 SYDVKM. Trimming left V 6 bases short and J 0 bases short, with 9 bases between. The CDR3 region has the DNA TGTGCCAGCAGGCGGGACAACTCCTACGAGCAGTACTTC. Translating gives CASRRDNSYEQYF.

The chain combines TRBV9 with TRBJ2-3; possible D gene TRBD1, 5 bases. This CDR3 spans 18 amino acids. The germline V and J ends were trimmed by 0 bases and 2 bases, with 19 bases remaining between them. Germline lookup yields CDR1 SGDLS and CDR2 YYNGEE. The CDR3 loop reads CASSVANIGQQLTDTQYF. In nucleotides, the CDR3 is TGTGCCAGCAGCGTAGCGAATATCGGACAACAACTCACAGATACGCAGTATTTT. The complete variable domain, with remaining parts taken from reference TRBV9 and TRBJ2-3, reads DSGVTQTPKHLITATGQRVTLRCSPRSGDLSVYWYQQSLDQGLQFLIQYYNGEERAKGNILERFSAQQFPDLHSELNLSSLELGDSALYFCASSVANIGQQLTDTQYFGPGTRLTVL.

The chain's CDR3 is CASGGQNSPLHF. The DNA of the CDR3 is TGTGCCAGCGGGGGACAAAATTCACCCCTCCACTTT. V and J are TRBV18 and TRBJ1-6; D may be TRBD1 (6 bases). In germline, CDR1 is KGHSH, CDR2 LQKENI. CDR3 length equals 12 residues. The V and J ends lost 8 bases and 7 bases respectively, with 9 bases between them.

The chain links TRBV19 to TRBJ2-7; D gene unclear. This CDR3 contains 9 residues. CDR1 and CDR2 from the germline V gene are LNHDA and SQIVND (reference sequence). DNA of the CDR3: TGTGTCTGGCTAGGCGAGCAGTACTTC. Translated, it gives CVWLGEQYF. Full variable domain (rest looked up from reference TRBV19 and TRBJ2-7): DGGITQSPKYLFRKEGQNVTLSCEQNLNHDAMYWYRQDPGQGLRLIYYSQIVNDFQKGDIAEGYSVSREKKESFPLTVTSAQKNPTAFYLCVWLGEQYFGPGTRLTVT.